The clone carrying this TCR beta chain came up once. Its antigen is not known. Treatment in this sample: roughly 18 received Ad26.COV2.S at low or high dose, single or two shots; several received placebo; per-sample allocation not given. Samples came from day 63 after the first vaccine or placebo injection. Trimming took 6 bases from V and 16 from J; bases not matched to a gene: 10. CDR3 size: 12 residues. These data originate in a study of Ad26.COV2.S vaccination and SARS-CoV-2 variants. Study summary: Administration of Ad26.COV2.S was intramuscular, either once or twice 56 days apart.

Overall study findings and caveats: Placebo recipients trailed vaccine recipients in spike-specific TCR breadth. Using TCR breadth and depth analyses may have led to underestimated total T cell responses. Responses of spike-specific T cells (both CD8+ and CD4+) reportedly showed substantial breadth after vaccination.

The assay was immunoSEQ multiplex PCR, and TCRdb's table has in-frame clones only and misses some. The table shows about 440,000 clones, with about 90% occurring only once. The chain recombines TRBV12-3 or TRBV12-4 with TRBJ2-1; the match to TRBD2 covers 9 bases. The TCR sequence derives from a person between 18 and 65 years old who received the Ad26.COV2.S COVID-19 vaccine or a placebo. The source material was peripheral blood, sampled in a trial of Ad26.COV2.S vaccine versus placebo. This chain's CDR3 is CASREGLASYFF. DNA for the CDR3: TGTGCCAGCAGGGAGGGACTAGCAAGCTACTTCTTC.